This paragraph covers one T cell receptor (beta chain) sequence. The data were obtained in a study of blood T cell repertoires in COVID-19. TCRdb's table, derived via immunoSEQ multiplex PCR, lists solely in-frame clones and lacks some. The sample includes approximately 300,000 clones, roughly 90% seen only once; the top ten take 6.5% to 8%. The CDR3 has 15 amino acids. Germline CDR1 and CDR2: MGHRA and YSYEKL. Trimming removed 0 bases at V and 5 bases at J, with 13 bases between. This chain uses TRBV4-1 with TRBJ1-1; D ambiguous. This clonotype originated in a woman aged 30 to 39 with COVID-19, enrolled during active disease. Sequencing was done on a sample of peripheral blood. The CDR3 nucleotides are TGCGCCAGCAGCCAAGACTCGGGTGGAGGGACTGAAGCTTTCTTT. Amino acids: CASSQDSGGGTEAFF.